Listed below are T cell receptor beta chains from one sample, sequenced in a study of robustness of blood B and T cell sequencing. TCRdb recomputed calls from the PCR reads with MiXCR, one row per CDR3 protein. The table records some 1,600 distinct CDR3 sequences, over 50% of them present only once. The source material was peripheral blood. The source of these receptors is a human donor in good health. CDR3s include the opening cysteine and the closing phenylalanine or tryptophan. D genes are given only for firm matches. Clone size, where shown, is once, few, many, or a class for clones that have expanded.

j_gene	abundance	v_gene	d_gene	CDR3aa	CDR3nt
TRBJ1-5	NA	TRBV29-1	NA	CSVTLGSGSNQPQHF	TGCAGCGTGACCCTAGGGTCGGGTAGCAATCAGCCCCAGCATTTT
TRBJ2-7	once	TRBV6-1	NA	CASSRTGANLLREQYF	TGTGCCAGCAGTCGGACGGGTGCAAACCTACTACGAGAGCAGTACTTC
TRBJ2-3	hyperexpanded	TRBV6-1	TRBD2	CASSLPGGTSTDTQYF	TGTGCCAGCAGCCTCCCCGGGGGGACTAGCACAGATACGCAGTATTTT
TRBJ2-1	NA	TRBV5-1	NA	CASSLLPGLTPGNEQFF	TGCGCCAGCAGCTTGTTACCGGGCCTAACCCCGGGAAATGAGCAGTTCTTC
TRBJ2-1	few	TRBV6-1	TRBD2	CASSELSGAYNEQFF	TGTGCCAGCAGTGAACTGAGCGGGGCCTACAATGAGCAGTTCTTC
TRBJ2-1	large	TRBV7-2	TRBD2	CASSLALSGGALYNEQFF	TGTGCCAGCAGCTTAGCGCTTAGCGGGGGGGCATTGTATAATGAGCAGTTCTTC
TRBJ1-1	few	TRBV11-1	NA	CASSFQGYYTEAFF	TGTGCCAGCAGCTTCCAGGGATATTACACTGAAGCTTTCTTT
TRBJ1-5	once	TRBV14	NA	CASSRAGQSGQPQHF	TGTGCCAGCAGCCGCGCCGGGCAGTCAGGTCAGCCCCAGCATTTT
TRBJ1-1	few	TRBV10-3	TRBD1	CAIRGDGTGAPGNTEAFF	TGTGCCATCAGGGGGGACGGGACAGGGGCCCCCGGGAACACTGAAGCTTTCTTT
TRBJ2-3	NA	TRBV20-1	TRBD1	CSATPGQGVGGLLGDTQYF	TGCAGTGCTACACCGGGACAGGGTGTGGGGGGCCTTCTTGGAGATACGCAGTATTTT
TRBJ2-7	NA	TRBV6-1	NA	CVSRRGQSYEQYF	TGTGTCAGCCGGAGGGGGCAATCCTACGAGCAGTACTTC
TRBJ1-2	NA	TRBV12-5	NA	CASGLWGGEGYTF	TGTGCTAGTGGTTTGTGGGGTGGAGAAGGCTACACCTTC
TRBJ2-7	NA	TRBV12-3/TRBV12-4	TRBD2	CASRAGTSGFSYEQYF	TGTGCCAGCAGAGCCGGGACTAGCGGGTTCTCCTACGAGCAGTACTTC
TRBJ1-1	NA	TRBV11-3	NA	CASSTRGDTEAFF	TGTGCCAGCAGCACCCGGGGAGACACTGAAGCTTTCTTT
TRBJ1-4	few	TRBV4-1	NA	CASSLLEAPSYEKLFF	TGCGCCAGCAGCCTCCTAGAGGCCCCCTCCTATGAAAAACTGTTTTTT
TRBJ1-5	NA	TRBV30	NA	CAWKGSGDQPQHF	TGTGCCTGGAAGGGGTCGGGGGATCAGCCCCAGCATTTT
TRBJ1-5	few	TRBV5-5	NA	CASSHRNSNQPQHF	TGTGCCAGCAGCCACAGGAATAGCAATCAGCCCCAGCATTTT
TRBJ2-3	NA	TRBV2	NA	CASSEAATNTDTQYF	TGTGCCAGCAGTGAAGCGGCCACCAACACAGATACGCAGTATTTT
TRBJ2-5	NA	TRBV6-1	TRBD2	CATYPRAGGGETQYF	TGTGCCACCTACCCGAGAGCGGGGGGAGGAGAGACCCAGTACTTC
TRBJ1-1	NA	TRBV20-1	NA	CSVTRATEAFF	TGCAGTGTTACGAGGGCCACTGAAGCTTTCTTT
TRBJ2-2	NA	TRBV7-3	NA	CASSLGLRDTGELFF	TGTGCCAGCAGCTTAGGACTGCGCGACACCGGGGAGCTGTTTTTT
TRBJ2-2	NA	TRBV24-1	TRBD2	CATSDPSAGGPPGELFF	TGTGCCACCAGTGATCCATCAGCGGGGGGGCCCCCCGGGGAGCTGTTTTTT
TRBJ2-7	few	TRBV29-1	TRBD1	CSVERDRGRPEQYF	TGCAGCGTTGAAAGGGACAGGGGGCGCCCCGAGCAGTACTTC
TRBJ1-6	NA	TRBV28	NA	CASSLRHDNSPLHF	TGTGCCAGCAGTTTGAGACATGATAATTCACCCCTCCACTTT
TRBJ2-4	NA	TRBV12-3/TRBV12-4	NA	CASSFGHSKNIQYF	TGTGCCAGCAGTTTCGGGCATAGCAAAAACATTCAGTACTTC
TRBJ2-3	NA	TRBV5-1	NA	CASSSLGGGLTTDTQYF	TGCGCCAGCAGCTCCCTAGGGGGGGGCTTAACCACAGATACGCAGTATTTT
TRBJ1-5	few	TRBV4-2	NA	CASSQEVSGDQPQHF	TGTGCCAGCAGCCAAGAGGTGTCAGGGGATCAGCCCCAGCATTTT